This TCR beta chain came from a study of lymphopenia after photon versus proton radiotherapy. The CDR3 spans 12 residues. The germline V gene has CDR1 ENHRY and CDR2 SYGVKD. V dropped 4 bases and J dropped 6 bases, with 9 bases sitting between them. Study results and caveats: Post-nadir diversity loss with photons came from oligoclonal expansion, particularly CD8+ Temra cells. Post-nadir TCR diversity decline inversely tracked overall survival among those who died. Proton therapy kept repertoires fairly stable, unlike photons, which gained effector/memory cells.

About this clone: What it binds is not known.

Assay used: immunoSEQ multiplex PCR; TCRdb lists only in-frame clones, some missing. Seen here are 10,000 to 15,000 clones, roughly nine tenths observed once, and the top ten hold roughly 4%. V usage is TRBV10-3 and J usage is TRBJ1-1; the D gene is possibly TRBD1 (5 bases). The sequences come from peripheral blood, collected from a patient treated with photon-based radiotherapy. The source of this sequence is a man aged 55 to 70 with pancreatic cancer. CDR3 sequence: CAISAGTPEAFF. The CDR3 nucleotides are TGTGCCATCAGTGCGGGGACGCCTGAAGCTTTCTTT.